This TCR beta chain derives from a study of follicular helper T cells after annual influenza vaccination. Study outcomes and limitations: Plasmablast frequency change correlated with clonality change in ICOS+CD38+ cTfh.

The germline V gene encodes CDR1 WSHSY and CDR2 SAAADI. The CDR3 covers 14 residues. Trimming took 10 bases from V and 1 from J; bases not matched to a gene: 5. Of note for this clone: Antigen specificity is unknown.

Profiled with immunoSEQ multiplex PCR; TCRdb holds only in-frame clones, not every one. The sample gives about 6,800 clones, under 90% of which show up once; around 0.6% is in the top ten. Time point here: 2015-2016 season, 7 days after influenza vaccination. The source was CXCR5- memory CD4+ T cells sorted from blood, collected 7 days after influenza vaccination. This receptor was taken from an adult who received the influenza vaccine. J is TRBJ2-2 and V is TRBV10-2, with TRBD2 matching 8 bases. The CDR3 protein is CATLAGQNTGELFF. The DNA for the CDR3 is TGCGCCACCCTAGCGGGCCAGAACACCGGGGAGCTGTTTTTT.